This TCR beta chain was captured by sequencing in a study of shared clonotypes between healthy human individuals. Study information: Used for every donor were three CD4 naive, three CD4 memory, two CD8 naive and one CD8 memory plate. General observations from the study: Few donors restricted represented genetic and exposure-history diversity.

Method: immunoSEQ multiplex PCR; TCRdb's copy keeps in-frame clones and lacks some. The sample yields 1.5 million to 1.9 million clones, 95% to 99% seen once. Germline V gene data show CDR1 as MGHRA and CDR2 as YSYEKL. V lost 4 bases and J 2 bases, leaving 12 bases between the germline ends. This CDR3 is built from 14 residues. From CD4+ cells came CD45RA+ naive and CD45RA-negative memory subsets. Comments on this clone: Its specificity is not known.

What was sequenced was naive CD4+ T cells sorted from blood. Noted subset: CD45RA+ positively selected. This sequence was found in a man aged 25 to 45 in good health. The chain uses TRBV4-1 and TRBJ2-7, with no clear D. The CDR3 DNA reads TGCGCCAGCAGCCGAGACGGGTCGGCCTACGAGCAGTACTTC. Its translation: CASSRDGSAYEQYF.